This T cell receptor (beta chain) was captured by sequencing in a study of cytomegalovirus exposure and HLA in healthy donors. Looking at the study overall: Across almost 400 genotyped donors, about 80% landed in the Caucasian-associated ancestry cluster. Study findings and constraints: In a later analysis, CMV-associated beta chains were mostly HLA-associated, it appeared. Later analysis associated a missense DCLRE1C variant with TCR beta V- and J-gene trimming. Most subjects had HLA-A and HLA-B alleles reportedly predicted accurately by TCR beta sequences.

PCR involved 60 Vbeta and 13 Jbeta primers. Clones were read by immunoSEQ multiplex PCR, and TCRdb kept only the in-frame ones, dropping some. The sample lists approximately 150,000 clones; around 68% were seen once. Worth noting for this clone: The antigen remains unidentified.

The germline gives CDR1 SGHRS, CDR2 YFSETQ. The V gene end was trimmed by 0 bases and the J gene end by 2 bases; junction bases not matched to a gene: 8. The CDR3 runs 16 residues. Sequenced: PBMCs. This receptor was identified in a man in his fifties or sixties in good health and CMV-seronegative. The gene calls are TRBV5-1 and TRBJ2-7; TRBD1 matches 7 bases. The DNA for the CDR3 is TGCGCCAGCAGCTTGGCCAAAGGGACAGCGACCTACGAGCAGTACTTC. This translates into CASSLAKGTATYEQYF.